The TCR beta chain described here comes from a study of identifying expanded T cells in peripheral blood (dated by TCRdb to between 2017 and 2020). Regarding the complete study: Four technical replicates, made by sequencing separate aliquots from the same pool of genomic DNA, were compared pairwise. Overall study results and their limits: The beta-binomial model significantly reduced the number of clones called differentially abundant and the false-positive rate across all healthy-donor time intervals. Between technical replicates the binomial model flagged roughly 1.1 differentially abundant clones, whereas over roughly two weeks the binomial model flagged about 16.4 and over approximately 4 weeks 19 to 20. The authors expected that biological variance in healthy repertoires might rise further over much longer intervals, such as months to years. Variance in clone template counts between approximately 2-week samples significantly increased with total template count across all healthy donors.

Regarding this clone: No antigen is known for it. Base qualities are missing; no much larger clone stands one base away.

TCRbeta CDR3 regions were profiled by bias-controlled multiplex PCR amplification of genomic DNA with the immunoSEQ Assay. In the source study's methods: The absolute abundance of each unique TCRbeta CDR3 region was quantified after sequences were collapsed and filtered. Differential abundance was tested with a binomial (Fisher-equivalent) model and with a beta-binomial model adding time-dependent variance fitted from healthy donors. Clones with fewer than 5 combined templates were excluded, and clones with Benjamini-Hochberg FDR below 0.01 were called differentially abundant. Beta-binomial variance was modeled as a function of total template count across the two samples using the form v = (b*log(k)+a)^2. TCRdb took over this immuneACCESS table, retaining in-frame rearrangements with V and J assigned. Such tables are incomplete; in checked studies, under half of the missing clones stem from an unresolved V gene, and the remainder is unexplained. Clone size and V and J calls were adopted from that table, with D and trimming inferred from the DNA. A total of 90,000 or so clones appear in this sample, approximately 86% of them only once. The top ten clones comprise roughly 5.3% of the sample.

No immune events, such as infections, were documented for the healthy donors during the collection period. Healthy-donor blood repertoires served as a training cohort to calibrate time-dependent variance in a beta-binomial model of T-cell clone differential abundance. The training cohort was composed of approximately ten healthy donors, 3 female and 7 male. On average the donors were around 41 years old, and their ages spanned roughly 29 to 70 years. Whole blood, obtained from a commercial supplier, was collected from each healthy donor at three time points spaced around 13 days apart. For immunosequencing, genomic DNA was extracted from unsorted whole blood. CDR1 and CDR2, looked up from the germline V gene, are SGHTA and FQGTGA. Deletion took 0 bases off V and 10 bases off J, with a span of 7 bases between the germline ends. Its CDR3 holds 13 amino acids, cysteine through phenylalanine. The retained sequence is limited to the CDR3, 39 bases, with the frame set at the first base.

The sequence joins TRBV7-3 to TRBJ1-6, with the D gene not clear enough to name. Material: blood. This receptor was identified in a person aged 18 to 75 in good health. The sequenced DNA: TGTGCCAGCAGCTTAACGCCGGACTCACCCCTCCACTTT. Its translation is CASSLTPDSPLHF.